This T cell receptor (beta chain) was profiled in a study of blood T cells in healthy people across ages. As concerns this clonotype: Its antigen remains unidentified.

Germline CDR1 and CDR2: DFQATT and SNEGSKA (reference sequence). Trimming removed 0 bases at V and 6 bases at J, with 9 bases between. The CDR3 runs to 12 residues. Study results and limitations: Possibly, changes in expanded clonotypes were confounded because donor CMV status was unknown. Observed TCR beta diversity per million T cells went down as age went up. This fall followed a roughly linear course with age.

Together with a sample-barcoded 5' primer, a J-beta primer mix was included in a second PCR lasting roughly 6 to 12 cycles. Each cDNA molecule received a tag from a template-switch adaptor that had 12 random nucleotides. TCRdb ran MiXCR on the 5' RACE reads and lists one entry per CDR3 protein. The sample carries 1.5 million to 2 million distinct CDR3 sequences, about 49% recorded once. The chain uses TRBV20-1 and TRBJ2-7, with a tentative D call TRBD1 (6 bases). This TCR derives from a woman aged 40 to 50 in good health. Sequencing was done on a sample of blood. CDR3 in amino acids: CSAREQGGEQYF. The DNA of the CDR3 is TGCAGTGCTAGAGAACAGGGCGGCGAGCAGTACTTC.